The text below deals with one T cell receptor beta chain. Its cognate antigen is unknown. Only in-frame clones appear in the TCRdb table, and some are missing; sequencing was by immunoSEQ multiplex PCR. The sample lists tens of thousands of clones, about 90% seen once, with about 0.63% in the top ten. This sample is part of a study of Tregs in tolerant kidney transplant recipients. Study results and caveats: Findings come from small patient numbers and require larger validation.

CDR1 and CDR2 (germline): SEHNR, FQNEAQ (reference sequence). With 5 bases removed from V and 2 bases from J, the gap between germline ends came to 10 bases. The CDR3 sequence is 13 residues long. V is TRBV7-9 and J is TRBJ2-7; no firm D call. The TCR comes from a human donor in good health. The sequencing input was Tregs from blood. The CDR3 spells CASSRAPPYEQYF. The DNA of the CDR3 is TGTGCCAGCAGCCGGGCTCCCCCCTACGAGCAGTACTTC.